This TCR beta chain was captured in a study of control samples from healthy donors and cancer patients. Data came from immunoSEQ multiplex PCR; TCRdb stores just in-frame clones and leaves some out. Altogether fewer than 200,000 clones are present, roughly 90% being singletons, with the ten largest covering about 1.4%. The table lists this clone with a few counts. CDR1 is KGHSH and CDR2 is LQKENI in the germline V gene. The CDR3 loop spans 14 amino acids. The ends were cut back, 2 bases at V and 3 bases at J, with 11 bases in the middle. The rearrangement joins TRBV18 to TRBJ2-7; the D gene is possibly TRBD2 (6 bases). The source of this sequence is a woman between 45 and 65 years old in good health. The source material was blood. The DNA for the CDR3 is TGTGCCAGCTCACCAACCCCCGGGGGCTACGAGCAGTACTTC. Amino acids: CASSPTPGGYEQYF.